The 26 T cell receptor beta chains listed next were all sequenced from one sample in a study of blood T cell repertoires in COVID-19. Only in-frame clones appear in the TCRdb table, and some are missing; sequencing was by immunoSEQ multiplex PCR. The table has under 200,000 clones, around 83% seen once; the top ten hold roughly 7%. Material for sequencing was peripheral blood. The receptors were gathered from a woman aged 80 or over in a cohort sampled during active or convalescent COVID-19.

DNA for the CDR3: TGTGCCAGCAGCCCACGGAGCGGGAGCTACGAGCAGTACGTC. Its translation: CASSPRSGSYEQYV. The chain has TRBV21-1 and TRBJ2-7; the table's D gene call, TRBD2, was not cross checked with the DNA. TRBV21-1 is designated a pseudogene. This CDR3 contains 14 residues.

The rearrangement joins TRBV9 to TRBJ2-1, with 13 nucleotides matching TRBD2. CDR1 is SGDLS and CDR2 is YYNGEE in the germline V gene. The CDR3 totals 15 residues. V was pared by 4 bases and J by 6 bases, with 4 bases of the junction left unmatched. This chain's CDR3 is CASSRTSGRFNEQFF. CDR3 nucleotides: TGTGCCAGCAGCCGGACTAGCGGGAGATTCAATGAGCAGTTCTTC.

The rearrangement joins TRBV19 to TRBJ1-1; 7 nucleotides match TRBD1. Germline V gives CDR1 LNHDA, CDR2 SQIVND (reference sequence). V lost 7 bases to trimming and J lost 0 bases; unmatched junction nucleotides: 8. This CDR3 has 15 amino acids. DNA for the CDR3: TGTGCCAGTATGATTGGGACAGTAATGAACACTGAAGCTTTCTTT. It codes for CASMIGTVMNTEAFF.

The CDR3 region is CASSPRTGGFAEAFF. The CDR3 DNA reads TGTGCCAGCAGTCCTCGGACAGGGGGCTTTGCTGAAGCTTTCTTT. V gene TRBV2 combines with J gene TRBJ1-1, with 11 bases matching TRBD1. The V gene end was trimmed by 5 bases and the J gene end by 6 bases; junction bases not matched to a gene: 8. CDR3 size: 15 residues. Germline CDR1 is SNHLY and CDR2 is FYNNEI. The whole variable domain, remainder taken from reference TRBV2 and TRBJ1-1, is EPEVTQTPSHQVTQMGQEVILRCVPISNHLYFYWYRQILGQKVEFLVSFYNNEISEKSEIFDDQFSVERPDGSNFTLKIRSTKLEDSAMYFCASSPRTGGFAEAFFGQGTRLTVV.

The CDR3 sequence is CATPRRSSDRAYGYTF. DNA of the CDR3: TGTGCCACCCCCCGAAGGTCGTCTGACAGGGCCTATGGCTACACCTTC. This rearrangement joins TRBV28 to TRBJ1-2, with 7 bases fitting TRBD1. The CDR3 sequence is 16 residues long. After removal of 10 bases from V and 4 bases from J, the junction contained 18 bases not matched to a gene. Germline CDR1 reads MDHEN; CDR2 reads SYDVKM.

The V gene is TRBV5-1, the J gene TRBJ2-4; 7 bases map to TRBD1. CDR1 and CDR2 from the germline V gene are SGHRS and YFSETQ. J lost 6 bases, V lost 0 bases, and 6 bases had no gene match. This CDR3 contains 15 residues. The CDR3 region is CASSLAIGGSNIQYF. DNA of the CDR3: TGCGCCAGCAGCTTGGCAATAGGGGGCTCAAACATTCAGTACTTC. Full variable domain (remainder filled in from reference TRBV5-1 and TRBJ2-4): KAGVTQTPRYLIKTRGQQVTLSCSPISGHRSVSWYQQTPGQGLQFLFEYFSETQRNKGNFPGRFSGRQFSNSRSEMNVSTLELGDSALYLCASSLAIGGSNIQYFGAGTRLSVL.

The chain carries TRBV19 and TRBJ1-1; no clear D. Trimming removed 6 bases at V and 1 base at J, with 9 bases between. The CDR3 runs to 13 residues. Germline CDR1 is LNHDA and CDR2 is SQIVND (reference sequence). The CDR3, as DNA: TGTGCCAGTAGACGCAACAGGAACACTGAAGCTTTCTTT. It specifies CASRRNRNTEAFF.

The V gene is TRBV5-6, the J gene TRBJ2-1; D ambiguous. The CDR3 length is 12 residues. Trimming shortened V by 3 bases and J by 14 bases, and 15 bases separated the two germline ends. Germline V lookup: CDR1 SGHDT, CDR2 YYEEEE. The CDR3 coding sequence is TGTGCCAGCAGCTCCTTAGCTCGCCGTGAGTTCTTC. Residues: CASSSLARREFF.

The chain combines TRBV11-2 with TRBJ2-1; D gene ambiguous. Germline V CDR1 and CDR2: SGHAT, FQNNGV. The CDR3 contains 11 residues. V gave up 6 bases and J gave up 7 bases, with 7 bases separating them. CDR3 sequence: CASSSTNEQFF. CDR3 nucleotide sequence: TGTGCCAGCAGTTCGACAAATGAGCAGTTCTTC.

This chain connects TRBV15 to TRBJ2-2, with 9 bases aligning to TRBD2. J gave up 4 bases and V 6 bases, and 6 bases lay outside the gene matches. The CDR3 is 15 amino acids. From germline, CDR1 is LNHNV and CDR2 YYDKDF (reference sequence). The CDR3 region is CATSLSGRGTGELFF. CDR3 nucleotide sequence: TGTGCCACCAGTCTTAGCGGGAGAGGCACCGGGGAGCTGTTTTTT. Combining the CDR3 with reference TRBV15 and TRBJ2-2 gives the whole variable domain DAMVIQNPRYQVTQFGKPVTLSCSQTLNHNVMYWYQQKSSQAPKLLFHYYDKDFNNEADTPDNFQSRRPNTSFCFLDIRSPGLGDTAMYLCATSLSGRGTGELFFGEGSRLTVL.

On this clone: The same CDR3 also results from other DNA sequences found in this sample. The chain links TRBV5-1 to TRBJ1-3; D is possibly TRBD1 (6 bases). Trimming left V 0 bases short and J 0 bases short, with 7 bases between. The germline V gene encodes CDR1 SGHRS and CDR2 YFSETQ. The CDR3 sequence is 15 residues long. The CDR3 nucleotides are TGCGCCAGCAGCTTGGGACAGGTCTCTGGAAACACCATATATTTT. Protein sequence: CASSLGQVSGNTIYF.

The chain uses TRBV7-6 and TRBJ1-1; D ambiguous. This CDR3 is 13 amino acids long. V lost 5 bases, J lost 4 bases, and 11 bases lay in between. Looked up from germline, CDR1 is SGHVS and CDR2 is FNYEAQ. The CDR3 nucleotides read TGTGCCAGCAGCCCCCGGAGAGTCACTGAAGCTTTCTTT. Translating gives CASSPRRVTEAFF.

The chain couples TRBV10-1 to TRBJ1-2, with a tentative D call TRBD1 (5 bases). V shed 3 bases and J shed 8 bases, with 16 bases lying between them. The CDR3 is 14 amino acids. CDR1 is WNHNN and CDR2 is SYGVQD in the germline V gene (reference sequence). The CDR3 bases are TGCGCCAGCAGTGAAAGCAGGGAGGGCGGCGGCTACACCTTC. Its protein is CASSESREGGGYTF.

The chain is built from TRBV12-3 or TRBV12-4 and TRBJ1-1, with D perhaps matching TRBD1 (6 bases). Trimming stripped 6 bases from V and 1 base from J, with 9 bases between. The CDR3 extends over 13 amino acids. The CDR3 DNA follows: TGTGCCAGCAGCACAGGGTGGAACACTGAAGCTTTCTTT. Translated: CASSTGWNTEAFF.

V usage is TRBV5-8 and J usage is TRBJ1-1; D perhaps matches TRBD1 (6 bases). Germline assignment: CDR1 SGHTS and CDR2 YDEGEE. The CDR3 extends over 15 amino acids. Trimming removed 4 bases at V and 4 bases at J, with 17 bases between. Written as DNA, the CDR3 is TGTGCCAGCAGCACCCCGGGGGGCGCGGTCACTGAAGCTTTCTTT. This translates into CASSTPGGAVTEAFF.

The V gene is TRBV5-7, the J gene TRBJ2-7; D not resolved. TRBV5-7 is an ORF, and what it does is uncertain. Trimming removed 2 bases from V and 5 bases from J, with 17 bases in between. This CDR3 comprises 15 residues. The chain's CDR3 is CASSFYAVVFNEQYV. CDR3 nucleotides: TGTGCCAGCAGCTTCTACGCCGTGGTGTTTAACGAGCAGTACGTC.

The rearrangement uses TRBV19 and TRBJ2-1; 8 bases are shared with TRBD2. J gave up 5 bases and V 7 bases, and 10 bases lay outside the gene matches. This CDR3 is built from 15 residues. Per germline, CDR1 LNHDA and CDR2 SQIVND (reference sequence). CDR3: CASKEVGTSNNEQFF. CDR3 nucleotide sequence: TGTGCCAGTAAAGAAGTCGGGACTAGTAACAATGAGCAGTTCTTC.

Only one count was recorded for this clone. This sequence joins TRBV29-1 and TRBJ1-1; D may be TRBD1 (5 bases). V lost 0 bases and J lost 1, with 6 bases in between. This CDR3 spans 13 amino acids. Germline V lookup: CDR1 SQVTM, CDR2 ANQGSEA. The CDR3 protein is CSVEEDKNTEAFF. The CDR3 nucleotides are TGCAGCGTTGAAGAGGACAAGAACACTGAAGCTTTCTTT.

The sample holds one count of this clone. J is TRBJ1-6 and V is TRBV19; 8 bases line up with TRBD1. Trimming removed 6 bases from V and 5 bases from J; junction bases left unmatched: 6. Germline assignment: CDR1 LNHDA and CDR2 SQIVND (reference sequence). The CDR3 spans 15 residues. The CDR3 nucleotides read TGTGCCAGTAGAACCGGGACAGGTCATAATTCACCCCTCCACTTT. As protein: CASRTGTGHNSPLHF.

The chain carries TRBV10-3 and TRBJ2-1; TRBD1 matches at 10 bases. V dropped 10 bases and J dropped 11; count of bases not matched to a gene: 11. Germline V gives CDR1 ENHRY, CDR2 SYGVKD. This CDR3 comprises 13 residues. The DNA for the CDR3 is TGTGCCACCTCGGGACAGGGGCCCAGTAAGCAGTTCTTC. It codes for CATSGQGPSKQFF.

The rearrangement joins TRBV2 to TRBJ2-3; D is ambiguous. CDR1 is SNHLY, CDR2 FYNNEI, per germline. V gave up 6 bases and J gave up 4 bases, with 11 bases separating them. The CDR3 totals 13 residues. CDR3 in DNA: TGTGCCAGCAGCGCTGAGAAAGCAGATACGCAGTATTTT. Amino acids: CASSAEKADTQYF.

Here the CDR3 reads CASSETQGSPLHF. DNA of the CDR3: TGTGCCAGCAGTGAGACGCAGGGTTCACCCCTCCACTTT. The V gene is TRBV6-4, the J gene TRBJ1-6; the D gene is possibly TRBD1 (5 bases). Germline CDR1 reads MRHNA; CDR2 reads SNTAGT. The length of the CDR3 is 13 residues. V lost 3 bases, J lost 9 bases, and 9 bases lay in between.

The V gene is TRBV28, the J gene TRBJ1-2; 8 bases are a match to TRBD1. V was pared by 2 bases and J by 4 bases, with 3 bases of the junction left unmatched. The CDR3 is made up of 14 amino acids. Germline V CDR1 and CDR2: MDHEN, SYDVKM. This chain's CDR3 is CASSLRTGIYGYTF. CDR3 sequence (DNA): TGTGCCAGCAGTTTAAGGACAGGGATCTATGGCTACACCTTC.

The sample holds one count of this clone. The chain is built from TRBV20-1 and TRBJ2-3, with 8 bases that match TRBD1. Germline CDR1 is DFQATT and CDR2 is SNEGSKA (reference sequence). J was trimmed by 3 bases and V by 3 bases; bases with no gene match: 5. The CDR3 is made up of 14 amino acids. The CDR3 DNA reads TGCAGTGCTAGTCGTGGGACAGGAACAGATACGCAGTATTTT. This gives the protein CSASRGTGTDTQYF.

This chain links TRBV7-9 with TRBJ1-1, with D perhaps TRBD1 (6 bases). With 1 base removed from V and 10 bases from J, the gap between germline ends came to 10 bases. This CDR3 region has 12 residues. Germline assignment: CDR1 SEHNR and CDR2 FQNEAQ (reference sequence). The DNA for the CDR3 is TGTGCCAGCAGCTTAGAACAGGGAGTAGCTTTCTTT. Its translation is CASSLEQGVAFF.

J is TRBJ1-4 and V is TRBV28; 7 bases agree with TRBD1. V shed 3 bases and J 0 bases; nucleotides not matched to a gene: 7. Germline CDR1 reads MDHEN; CDR2 reads SYDVKM. The CDR3 covers 17 residues. The CDR3 sequence is CASSFHRGLPTNEKLFF. The CDR3 DNA is TGTGCCAGCAGTTTCCACAGGGGCCTACCAACTAATGAAAAACTGTTTTTT.